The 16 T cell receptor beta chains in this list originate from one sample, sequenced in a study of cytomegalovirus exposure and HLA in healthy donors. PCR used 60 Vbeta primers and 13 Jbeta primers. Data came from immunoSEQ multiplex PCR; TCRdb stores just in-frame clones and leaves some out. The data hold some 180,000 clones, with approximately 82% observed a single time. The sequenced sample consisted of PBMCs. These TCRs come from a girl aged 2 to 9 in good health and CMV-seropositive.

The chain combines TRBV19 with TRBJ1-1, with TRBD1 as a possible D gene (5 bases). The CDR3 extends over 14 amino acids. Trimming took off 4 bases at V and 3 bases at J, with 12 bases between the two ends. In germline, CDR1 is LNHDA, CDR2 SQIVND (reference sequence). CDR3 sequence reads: CASSTGGAYTEAFF. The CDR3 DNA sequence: TGTGCCAGTAGTACCGGAGGGGCCTACACTGAAGCTTTCTTT.

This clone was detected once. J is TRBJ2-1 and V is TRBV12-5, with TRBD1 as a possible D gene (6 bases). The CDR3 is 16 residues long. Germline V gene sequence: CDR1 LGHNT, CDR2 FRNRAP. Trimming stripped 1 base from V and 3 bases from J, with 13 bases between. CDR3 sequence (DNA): TGTGCTAGTGGTTTGGACAGGGCGGGCGGCTACAATGAGCAGTTCTTC. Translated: CASGLDRAGGYNEQFF.

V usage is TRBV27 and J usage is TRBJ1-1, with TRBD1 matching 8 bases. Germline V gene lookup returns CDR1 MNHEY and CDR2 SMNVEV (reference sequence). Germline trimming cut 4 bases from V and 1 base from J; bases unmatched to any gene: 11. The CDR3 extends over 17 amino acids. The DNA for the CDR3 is TGTGCCAGCAGTTCCGCTCCTGACAGGGGTTCGAACACTGAAGCTTTCTTT. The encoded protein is CASSSAPDRGSNTEAFF.

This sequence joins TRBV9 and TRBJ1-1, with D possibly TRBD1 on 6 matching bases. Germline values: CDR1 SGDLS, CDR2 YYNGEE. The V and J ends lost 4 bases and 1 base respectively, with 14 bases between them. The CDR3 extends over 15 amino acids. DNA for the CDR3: TGTGCCAGCAGCACGGACGGGGGGCCGAACACTGAAGCTTTCTTT. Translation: CASSTDGGPNTEAFF.

The CDR3 DNA reads as TGTGCCAGCAGCGGGTCGTCGGGACTAGCGGGAAGAGAGCAGTTCTTC. Protein: CASSGSSGLAGREQFF. V and J are TRBV9 and TRBJ2-1; TRBD2 matches 13 bases. CDR1 SGDLS and CDR2 YYNGEE come from the germline V gene. V trimming: 3 bases; J trimming: 10 bases; junction bases outside the gene matches: 10. The CDR3 spans 16 residues.

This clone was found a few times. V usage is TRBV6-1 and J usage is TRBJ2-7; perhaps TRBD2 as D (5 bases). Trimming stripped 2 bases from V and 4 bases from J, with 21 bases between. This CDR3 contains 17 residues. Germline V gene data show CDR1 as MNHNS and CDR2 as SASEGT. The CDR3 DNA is TGTGCCAGCAGTGAACCCCAGGCACTCCGGGGAGATTACGAGCAGTACTTC. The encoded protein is CASSEPQALRGDYEQYF.

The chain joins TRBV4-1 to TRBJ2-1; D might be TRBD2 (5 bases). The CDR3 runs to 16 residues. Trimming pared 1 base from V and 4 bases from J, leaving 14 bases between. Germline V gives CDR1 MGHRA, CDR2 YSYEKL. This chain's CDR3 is CASSQGGWGGYNEQFF. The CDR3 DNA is TGCGCCAGCAGCCAAGGCGGGTGGGGTGGGTACAATGAGCAGTTCTTC.

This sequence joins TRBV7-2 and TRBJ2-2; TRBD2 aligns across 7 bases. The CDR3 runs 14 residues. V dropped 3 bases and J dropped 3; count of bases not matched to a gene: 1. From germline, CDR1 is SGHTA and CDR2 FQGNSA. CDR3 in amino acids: CASSLGLYTGELFF. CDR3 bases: TGTGCCAGCAGCTTGGGACTATACACCGGGGAGCTGTTTTTT.

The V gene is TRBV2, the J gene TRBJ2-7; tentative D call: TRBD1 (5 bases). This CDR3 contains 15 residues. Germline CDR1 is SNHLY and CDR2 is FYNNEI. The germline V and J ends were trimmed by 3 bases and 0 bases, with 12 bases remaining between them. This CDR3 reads CASSDLGDSSYEQYF. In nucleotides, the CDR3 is TGTGCCAGCAGTGATTTGGGCGACAGCTCCTACGAGCAGTACTTC.

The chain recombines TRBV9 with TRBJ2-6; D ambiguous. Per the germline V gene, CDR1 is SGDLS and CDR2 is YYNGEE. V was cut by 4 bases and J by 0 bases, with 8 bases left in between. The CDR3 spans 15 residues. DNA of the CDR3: TGTGCCAGCAGCCCCGTAGTCTCTGGGGCCAACGTCCTGACTTTC. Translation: CASSPVVSGANVLTF.

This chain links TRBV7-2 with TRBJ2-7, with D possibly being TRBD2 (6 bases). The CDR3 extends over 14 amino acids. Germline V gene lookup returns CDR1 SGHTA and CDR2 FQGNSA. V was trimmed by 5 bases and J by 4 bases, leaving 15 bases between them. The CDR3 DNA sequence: TGTGCCAGCAGCCCCCAGGGAGGCGGATACGAGCAGTACTTC. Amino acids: CASSPQGGGYEQYF.

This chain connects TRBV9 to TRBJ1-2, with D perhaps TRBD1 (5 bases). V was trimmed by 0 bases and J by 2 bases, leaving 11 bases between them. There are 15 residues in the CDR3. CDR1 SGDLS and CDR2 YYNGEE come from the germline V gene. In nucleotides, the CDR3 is TGTGCCAGCAGCGTAGCTGGGCAGGGCAACTATGGCTACACCTTC. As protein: CASSVAGQGNYGYTF.

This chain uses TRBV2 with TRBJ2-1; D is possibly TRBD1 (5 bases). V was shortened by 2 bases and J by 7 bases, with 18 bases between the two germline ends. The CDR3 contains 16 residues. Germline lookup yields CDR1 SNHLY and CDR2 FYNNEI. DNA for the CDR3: TGTGCCAGCAGTGAATGGGGCGGACCCACTTCTAATGAGCAGTTCTTC. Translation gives CASSEWGGPTSNEQFF.

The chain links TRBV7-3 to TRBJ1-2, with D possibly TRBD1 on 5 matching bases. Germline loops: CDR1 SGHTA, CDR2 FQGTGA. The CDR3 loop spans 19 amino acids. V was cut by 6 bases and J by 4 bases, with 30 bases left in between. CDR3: CASSQNAGGTGESGYGYTF. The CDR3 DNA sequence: TGTGCCAGCAGTCAAAACGCGGGTGGAACGGGGGAGAGTGGCTATGGCTACACCTTC.

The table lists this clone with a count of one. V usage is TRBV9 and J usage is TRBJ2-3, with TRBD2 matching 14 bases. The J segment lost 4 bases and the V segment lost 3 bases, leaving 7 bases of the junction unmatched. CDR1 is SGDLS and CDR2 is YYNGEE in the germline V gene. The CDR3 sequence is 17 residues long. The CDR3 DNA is TGTGCCAGCAGCGACCGACTAGCGGGAGGGTCGGCAGATACGCAGTATTTT. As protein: CASSDRLAGGSADTQYF.

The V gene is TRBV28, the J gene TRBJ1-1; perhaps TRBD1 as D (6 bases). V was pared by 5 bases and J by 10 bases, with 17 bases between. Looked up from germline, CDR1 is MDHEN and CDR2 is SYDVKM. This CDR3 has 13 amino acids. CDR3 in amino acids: CASSTHINRAAFF. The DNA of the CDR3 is TGTGCCAGCAGTACACATATCAACAGGGCAGCTTTCTTT.